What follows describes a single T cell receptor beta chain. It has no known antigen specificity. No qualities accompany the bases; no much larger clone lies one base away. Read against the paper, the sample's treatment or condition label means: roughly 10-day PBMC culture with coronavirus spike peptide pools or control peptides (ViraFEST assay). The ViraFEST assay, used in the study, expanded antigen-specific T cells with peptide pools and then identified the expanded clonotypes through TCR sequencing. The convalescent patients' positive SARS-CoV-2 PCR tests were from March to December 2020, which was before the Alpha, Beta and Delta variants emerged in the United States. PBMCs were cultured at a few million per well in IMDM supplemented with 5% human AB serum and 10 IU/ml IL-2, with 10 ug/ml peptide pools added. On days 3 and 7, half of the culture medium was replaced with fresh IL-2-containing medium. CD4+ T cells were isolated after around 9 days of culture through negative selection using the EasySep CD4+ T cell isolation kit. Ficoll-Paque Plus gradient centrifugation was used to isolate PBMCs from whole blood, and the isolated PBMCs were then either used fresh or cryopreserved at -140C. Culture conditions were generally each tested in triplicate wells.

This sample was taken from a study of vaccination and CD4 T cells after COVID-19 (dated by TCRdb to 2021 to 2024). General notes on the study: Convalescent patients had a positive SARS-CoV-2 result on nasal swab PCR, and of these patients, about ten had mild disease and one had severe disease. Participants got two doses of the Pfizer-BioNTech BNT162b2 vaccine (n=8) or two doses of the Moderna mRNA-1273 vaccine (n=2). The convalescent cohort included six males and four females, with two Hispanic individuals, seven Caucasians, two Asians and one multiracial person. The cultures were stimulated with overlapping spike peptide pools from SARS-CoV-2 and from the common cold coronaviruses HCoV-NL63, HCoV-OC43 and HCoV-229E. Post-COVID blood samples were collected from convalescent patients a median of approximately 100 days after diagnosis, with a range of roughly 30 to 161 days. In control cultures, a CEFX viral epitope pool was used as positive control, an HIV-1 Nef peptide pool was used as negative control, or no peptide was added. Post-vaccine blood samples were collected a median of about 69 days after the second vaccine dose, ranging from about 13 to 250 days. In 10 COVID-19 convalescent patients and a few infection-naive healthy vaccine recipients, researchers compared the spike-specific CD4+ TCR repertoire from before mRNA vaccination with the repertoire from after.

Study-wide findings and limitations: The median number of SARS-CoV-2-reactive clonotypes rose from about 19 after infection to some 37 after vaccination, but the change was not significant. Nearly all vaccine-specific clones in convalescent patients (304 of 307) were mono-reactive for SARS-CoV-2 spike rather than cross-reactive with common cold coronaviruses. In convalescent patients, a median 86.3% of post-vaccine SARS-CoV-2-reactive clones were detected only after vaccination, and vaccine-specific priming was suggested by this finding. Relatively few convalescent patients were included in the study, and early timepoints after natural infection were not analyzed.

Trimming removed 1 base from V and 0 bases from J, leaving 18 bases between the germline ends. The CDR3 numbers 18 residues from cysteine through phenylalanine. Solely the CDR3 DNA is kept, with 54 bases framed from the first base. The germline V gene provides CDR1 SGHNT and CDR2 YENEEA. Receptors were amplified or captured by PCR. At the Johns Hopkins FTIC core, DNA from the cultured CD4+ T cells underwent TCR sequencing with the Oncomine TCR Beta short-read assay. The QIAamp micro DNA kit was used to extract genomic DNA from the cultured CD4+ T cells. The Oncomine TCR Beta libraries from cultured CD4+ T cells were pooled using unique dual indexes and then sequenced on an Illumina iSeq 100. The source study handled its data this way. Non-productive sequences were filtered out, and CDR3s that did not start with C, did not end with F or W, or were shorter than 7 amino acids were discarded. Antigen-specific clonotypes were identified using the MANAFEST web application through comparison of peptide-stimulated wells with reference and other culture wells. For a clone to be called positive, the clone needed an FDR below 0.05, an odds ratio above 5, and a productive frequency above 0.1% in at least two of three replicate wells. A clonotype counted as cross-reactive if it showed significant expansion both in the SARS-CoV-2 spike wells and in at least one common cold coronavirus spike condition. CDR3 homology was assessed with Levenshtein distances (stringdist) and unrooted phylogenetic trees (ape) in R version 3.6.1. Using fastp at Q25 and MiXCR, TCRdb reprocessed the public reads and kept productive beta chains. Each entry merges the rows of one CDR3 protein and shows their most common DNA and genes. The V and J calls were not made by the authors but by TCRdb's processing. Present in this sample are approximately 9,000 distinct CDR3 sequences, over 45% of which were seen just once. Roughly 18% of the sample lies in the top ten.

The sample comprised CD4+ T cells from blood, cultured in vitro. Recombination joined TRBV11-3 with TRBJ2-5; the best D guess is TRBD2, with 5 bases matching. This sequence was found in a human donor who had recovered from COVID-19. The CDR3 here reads CASSLAEWGASNQETQYF. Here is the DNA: TGTGCCAGCAGCTTAGCCGAATGGGGAGCTAGTAACCAAGAGACCCAGTACTTC.